Listed here are 9 T cell receptor beta chains from one sample, sequenced in a study of blood T cell repertoires in COVID-19. Assay: immunoSEQ multiplex PCR; the TCRdb copy retains only in-frame clones and omits some. The table shows roughly 150,000 clones, with roughly 86% occurring only once. What was sequenced was peripheral blood. The receptor source for this set is a human donor with acute or convalescent COVID-19. The donor label of this sample is uncertain.

This clone was detected a few times. Written as DNA, the CDR3 is TGTGCCTGGTCCGTTCCGGGGGCTGGAAACACCATATATTTT. Its translation is CAWSVPGAGNTIYF. The rearrangement uses TRBV30 and TRBJ1-3, with a tentative D call TRBD1 (5 bases). Germline V gene lookup returns CDR1 GTSNPN and CDR2 SVGIG (reference sequence). With 5 bases removed from V and 2 bases from J, the gap between germline ends came to 13 bases. The CDR3 totals 14 residues.

This clone was detected only once. DNA for the CDR3: TGTGCCAGCAGCCCCGGGTCCAACACCGGGGAGCTGTTTTTT. It specifies CASSPGSNTGELFF. This chain links TRBV5-6 with TRBJ2-2; D is uncertain. Germline V gene sequence: CDR1 SGHDT, CDR2 YYEEEE. The CDR3 is made up of 14 amino acids. Trimming removed 4 bases from V and 2 bases from J, with 9 bases in between.

This rearrangement joins TRBV6-5 to TRBJ2-3; 8 bases line up with TRBD2. The CDR3 sequence is 13 residues long. Germline V gives CDR1 MNHEY, CDR2 SVGAGI. After removal of 6 bases from V and 10 bases from J, the junction contained 9 bases not matched to a gene. The CDR3 is CASRDPGLGAQYF. The CDR3 bases are TGTGCCAGCAGGGACCCGGGACTAGGGGCGCAGTATTTT.

V gene TRBV6-2 or TRBV6-3 combines with J gene TRBJ2-7, with 7 bases identical to TRBD1. Trimming removed 6 bases from V and 5 bases from J; junction bases left unmatched: 10. The germline V gene encodes CDR1 MNHEY and CDR2 SVGEGT. This CDR3 is 14 amino acids long. The CDR3: CASSRTGVLHEQYF. CDR3 nucleotides: TGTGCCAGCAGCCGAACAGGGGTGTTACACGAGCAGTACTTC.

V is TRBV5-1 and J is TRBJ2-5, with TRBD2 identical over 10 bases. The germline V gene encodes CDR1 SGHRS and CDR2 YFSETQ. The CDR3 runs 14 residues. Germline trimming cut 3 bases from V and 5 bases from J; bases unmatched to any gene: 4. The DNA for the CDR3 is TGCGCCAGCAGCTCTAGCGGGGGCTGGGAGACCCAGTACTTC. This encodes CASSSSGGWETQYF.

CDR3 region: CASSLATGLNTGELFF. CDR3 DNA: TGTGCCAGCAGTCTTGCGACGGGACTAAACACCGGGGAGCTGTTTTTT. The chain combines TRBV11-2 with TRBJ2-2, with 7 nucleotides matching TRBD2. After removal of 6 bases from V and 2 bases from J, the junction contained 9 bases not matched to a gene. This CDR3 has 16 residues. CDR1 SGHAT and CDR2 FQNNGV come from the germline V gene.

The chain joins TRBV19 to TRBJ2-7; weak D call: TRBD2 (6 bases). From germline, CDR1 is LNHDA and CDR2 SQIVND (reference sequence). Trimming shortened V by 6 bases and J by 3 bases, and 15 bases separated the two germline ends. This CDR3 region has 14 residues. The CDR3 loop is CASSPGTGDYEQYF. The CDR3 nucleotides are TGTGCCAGTAGCCCCGGGACGGGGGACTACGAGCAGTACTTC.

The chain combines TRBV5-1 with TRBJ2-3; TRBD2 might be the D (7 bases). Germline V gene lookup returns CDR1 SGHRS and CDR2 YFSETQ. The V gene lost 1 base and the J gene lost 5 bases, with 17 bases spanning the gap. The CDR3 spans 16 residues. CDR3 residues: CASSLIGGGRVDTQYF. CDR3 DNA: TGCGCCAGCAGCTTGATTGGGGGGGGCCGTGTAGATACGCAGTATTTT. The variable domain in full, with the rest retrieved from reference TRBV5-1 and TRBJ2-3, is KAGVTQTPRYLIKTRGQQVTLSCSPISGHRSVSWYQQTPGQGLQFLFEYFSETQRNKGNFPGRFSGRQFSNSRSEMNVSTLELGDSALYLCASSLIGGGRVDTQYFGPGTRLTVL.

The J gene is TRBJ2-6, the V gene TRBV19; 10 bases match TRBD1. Germline CDR1 and CDR2: LNHDA and SQIVND (reference sequence). The CDR3 has 18 residues. V lost 6 bases, J lost 0 bases, and 8 bases stayed unmatched. The CDR3 DNA reads TGTGCCAGTAGCCGACCGACAGGGGGCCCCTCTGGGGCCAACGTCCTGACTTTC. Protein: CASSRPTGGPSGANVLTF.